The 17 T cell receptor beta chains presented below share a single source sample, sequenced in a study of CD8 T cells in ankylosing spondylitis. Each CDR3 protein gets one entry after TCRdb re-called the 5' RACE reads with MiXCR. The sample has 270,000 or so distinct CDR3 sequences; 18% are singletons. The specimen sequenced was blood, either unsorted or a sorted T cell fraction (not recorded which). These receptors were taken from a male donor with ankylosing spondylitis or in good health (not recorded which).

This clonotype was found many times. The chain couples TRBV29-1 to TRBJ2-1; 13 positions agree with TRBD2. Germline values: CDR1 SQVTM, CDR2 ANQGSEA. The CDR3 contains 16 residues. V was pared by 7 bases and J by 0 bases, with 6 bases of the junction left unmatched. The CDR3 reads CSGRTSGSLSYNEQFF. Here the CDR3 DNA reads TGCAGCGGTCGGACTAGCGGGAGCCTCTCCTACAATGAGCAGTTCTTC.

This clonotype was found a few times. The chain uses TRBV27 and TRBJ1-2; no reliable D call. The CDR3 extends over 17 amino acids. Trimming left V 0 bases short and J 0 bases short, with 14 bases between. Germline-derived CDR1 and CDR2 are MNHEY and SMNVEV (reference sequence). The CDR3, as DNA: TGTGCCAGCAGTTTATCGATTCCGGGGAGGGCTAACTATGGCTACACCTTC. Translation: CASSLSIPGRANYGYTF.

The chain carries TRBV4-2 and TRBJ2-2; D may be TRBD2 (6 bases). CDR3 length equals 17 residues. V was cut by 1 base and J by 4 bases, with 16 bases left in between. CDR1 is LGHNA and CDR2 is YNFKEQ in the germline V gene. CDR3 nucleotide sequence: TGTGCCAGCAGCCAAGTTCTCGCGGGACCCCCCACCGGGGAGCTGTTTTTT. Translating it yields CASSQVLAGPPTGELFF.

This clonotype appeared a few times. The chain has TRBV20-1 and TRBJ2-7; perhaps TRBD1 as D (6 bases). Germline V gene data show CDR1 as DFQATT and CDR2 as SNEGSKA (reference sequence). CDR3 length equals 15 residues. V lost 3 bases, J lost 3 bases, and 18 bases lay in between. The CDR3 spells CSASRPDRPNYEQYF. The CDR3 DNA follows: TGCAGTGCTAGTAGGCCGGACAGACCGAACTACGAGCAGTACTTC.

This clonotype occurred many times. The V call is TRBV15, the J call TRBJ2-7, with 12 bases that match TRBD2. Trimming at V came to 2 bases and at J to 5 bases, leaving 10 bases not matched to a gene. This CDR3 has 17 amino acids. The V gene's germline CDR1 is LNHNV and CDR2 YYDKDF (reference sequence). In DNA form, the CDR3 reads TGTGCCACCAGCAGATCCCTATTGACTAGCGGGAGAAACGAGCAGTACTTC. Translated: CATSRSLLTSGRNEQYF.

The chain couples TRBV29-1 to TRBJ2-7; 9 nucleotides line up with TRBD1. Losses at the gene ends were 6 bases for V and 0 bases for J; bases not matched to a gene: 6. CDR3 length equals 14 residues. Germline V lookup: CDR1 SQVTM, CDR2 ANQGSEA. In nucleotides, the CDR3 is TGCAGCGTCTCCGGGACAGGGAACTCCTACGAGCAGTACTTC. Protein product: CSVSGTGNSYEQYF.

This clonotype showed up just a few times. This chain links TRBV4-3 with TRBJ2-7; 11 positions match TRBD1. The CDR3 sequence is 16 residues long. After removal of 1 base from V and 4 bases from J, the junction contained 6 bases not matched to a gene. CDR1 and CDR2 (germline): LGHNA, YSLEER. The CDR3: CASSQAPGQGGYEQYF. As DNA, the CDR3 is TGCGCCAGCAGCCAAGCTCCGGGACAGGGGGGATACGAGCAGTACTTC.

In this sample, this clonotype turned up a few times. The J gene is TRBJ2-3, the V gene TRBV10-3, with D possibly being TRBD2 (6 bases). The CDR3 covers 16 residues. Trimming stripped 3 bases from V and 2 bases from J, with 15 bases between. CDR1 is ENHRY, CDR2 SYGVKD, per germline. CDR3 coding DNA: TGTGCCATCAGTGATTTCGCGGGGTTGGACACAGATACGCAGTATTTT. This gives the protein CAISDFAGLDTDTQYF.

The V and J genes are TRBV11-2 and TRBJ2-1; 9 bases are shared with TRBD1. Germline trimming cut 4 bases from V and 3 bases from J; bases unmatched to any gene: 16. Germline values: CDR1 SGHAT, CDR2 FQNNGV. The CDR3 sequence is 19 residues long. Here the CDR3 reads CASSSRIARTGAFYNEQFF. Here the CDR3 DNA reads TGTGCCAGCAGCTCACGAATAGCAAGGACAGGGGCCTTCTACAATGAGCAGTTCTTC.

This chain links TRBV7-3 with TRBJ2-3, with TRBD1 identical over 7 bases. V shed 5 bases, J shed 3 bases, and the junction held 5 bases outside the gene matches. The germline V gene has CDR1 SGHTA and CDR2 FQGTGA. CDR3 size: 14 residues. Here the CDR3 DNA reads TGTGCCAGCAGCCTAAAACAGGGGACAGATACGCAGTATTTT. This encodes CASSLKQGTDTQYF.

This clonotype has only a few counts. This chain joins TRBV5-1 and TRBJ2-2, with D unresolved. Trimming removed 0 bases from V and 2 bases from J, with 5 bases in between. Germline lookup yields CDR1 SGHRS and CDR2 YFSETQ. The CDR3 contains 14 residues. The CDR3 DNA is TGCGCCAGCAGCTTGGGGCCAAACACCGGGGAGCTGTTTTTT. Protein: CASSLGPNTGELFF.

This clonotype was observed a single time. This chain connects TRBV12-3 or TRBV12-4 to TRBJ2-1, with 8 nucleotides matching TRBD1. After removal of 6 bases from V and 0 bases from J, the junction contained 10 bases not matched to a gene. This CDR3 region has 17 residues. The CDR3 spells CASRPPIQGDSYNEQFF. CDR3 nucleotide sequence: TGTGCCAGCAGGCCCCCGATACAGGGGGACTCCTACAATGAGCAGTTCTTC.

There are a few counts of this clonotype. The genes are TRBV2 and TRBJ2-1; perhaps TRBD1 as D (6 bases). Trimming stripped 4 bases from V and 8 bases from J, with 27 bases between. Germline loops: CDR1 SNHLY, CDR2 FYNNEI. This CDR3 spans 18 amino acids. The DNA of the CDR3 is TGTGCCAGCAGTGGCCAGGGGAGTATGCGGCTTGAGGGTGATGAGCAGTTCTTC. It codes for CASSGQGSMRLEGDEQFF.

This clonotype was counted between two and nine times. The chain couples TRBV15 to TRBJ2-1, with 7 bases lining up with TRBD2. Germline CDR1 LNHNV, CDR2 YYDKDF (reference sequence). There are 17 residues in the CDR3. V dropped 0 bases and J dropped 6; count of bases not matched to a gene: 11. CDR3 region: CATSRDRRLASGNEQFF. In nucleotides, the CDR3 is TGTGCCACCAGCAGAGATAGGCGACTAGCCTCAGGCAATGAGCAGTTCTTC.

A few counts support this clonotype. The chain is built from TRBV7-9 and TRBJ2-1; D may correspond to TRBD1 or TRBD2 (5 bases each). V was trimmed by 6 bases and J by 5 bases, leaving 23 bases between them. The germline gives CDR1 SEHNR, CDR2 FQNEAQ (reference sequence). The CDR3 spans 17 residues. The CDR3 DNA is TGTGCCAGCAGATACATCCGGGACCCATATGGGGACAATGAGCAGTTCTTC. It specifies CASRYIRDPYGDNEQFF.

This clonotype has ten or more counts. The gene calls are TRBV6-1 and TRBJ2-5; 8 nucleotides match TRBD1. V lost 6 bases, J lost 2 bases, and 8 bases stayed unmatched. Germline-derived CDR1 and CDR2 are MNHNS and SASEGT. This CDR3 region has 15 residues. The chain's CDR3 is CASRLSTGEQETQYF. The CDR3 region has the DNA TGTGCCAGCAGACTATCGACAGGGGAACAAGAGACCCAGTACTTC.

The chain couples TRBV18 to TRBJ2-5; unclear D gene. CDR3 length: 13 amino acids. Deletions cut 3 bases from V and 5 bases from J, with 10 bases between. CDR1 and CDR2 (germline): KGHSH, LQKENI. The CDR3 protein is CASSPSAWETQYF. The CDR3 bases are TGTGCCAGCTCACCCTCAGCGTGGGAGACCCAGTACTTC. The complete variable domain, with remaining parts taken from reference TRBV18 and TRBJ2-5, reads NAGVMQNPRHLVRRRGQEARLRCSPMKGHSHVYWYRQLPEEGLKFMVYLQKENIIDESGMPKERFSAEFPKEGPSILRIQQVVRGDSAAYFCASSPSAWETQYFGPGTRLLVL.